These T cell receptor beta chains were read from a single sample in a study of shared clonotypes between healthy human individuals. Sequenced by immunoSEQ multiplex PCR; TCRdb stores in-frame clones only, minus some. Of about half a million clones listed, 70% to 80% are singletons. What was sequenced was PBMCs. Every receptor here comes from a woman in her 40s in good health. Some clones in this sample may be carry-over from other donors' samples. Each CDR3 is given with its conserved first and last residue. Each record gives: V gene, D gene, clone size, J gene, CDR3 DNA, CDR3 protein. A D gene is named only where the DNA matches it firmly. Only part of the rows carry a size: once, few, many, or a class if the clone is expanded.

>TRBV5-1|.|many|TRBJ1-2
TGCGCCAGCAGCTTGGGGCTAGGGGACCAGCATGGCTACACCTTC
CASSLGLGDQHGYTF
>TRBV15|.|.|TRBJ2-7
TGTGCCACCAGCAGAGTCGCGGGGCACTTAGACGAGCAGTACTTC
CATSRVAGHLDEQYF
>TRBV27|.|.|TRBJ2-4
TGTGCCAGCAGTTTATTGGGGCGACAGAGTCTAGCCAAAAACATTCAGTACTTC
CASSLLGRQSLAKNIQYF
>TRBV7-3|TRBD2|.|TRBJ2-1
TGTGCCAGCAGCTTGGGGGGGATGGCTTATGAGCAGTTCTTC
CASSLGGMAYEQFF
>TRBV9|.|.|TRBJ2-7
TGTGCCAGCAGCGTAGGAGGATCAATAAGCTCCTACGAGCAGTACTTC
CASSVGGSISSYEQYF
>TRBV6-5|TRBD1|.|TRBJ2-5
TGTGCCAGCAAAAAACGAACAGGGGTGGAGACCCAGTACTTC
CASKKRTGVETQYF
>TRBV18|.|few|TRBJ1-1
TGTGCCAGCTCACCTCAGGTGACGAACACTGAAGCTTTCTTT
CASSPQVTNTEAFF
>TRBV2|.|.|TRBJ2-7
TGTGCCAGCAGTGGGAGGATGAGGGACTCCTACGAGCAGTACTTC
CASSGRMRDSYEQYF
>TRBV5-1|TRBD1|.|TRBJ1-5
TGCGCCAGCAGCCCAGGGGGGCAGACCGGCAATCAGCCCCAGCATTTT
CASSPGGQTGNQPQHF
>TRBV7-3|.|.|TRBJ2-6
TGTGCCAGCAGCGGACCAGGGCCCGGGGCCAACGTCCTGACTTTC
CASSGPGPGANVLTF
>TRBV5-4|.|.|TRBJ2-1
TGTGCCAGCAGCGAGGAGACAATTGGTGAGCAGTTCTTC
CASSEETIGEQFF
>TRBV28|.|.|TRBJ2-3
TGTGCCAGCTGGGAAGGGAAGGCAGATACGCAGTATTTT
CASWEGKADTQYF
>TRBV7-9|.|.|TRBJ2-1
TGTGCCAGCAGCCTCCAGCCAGGGGCAGGTATACATGAGCAGTTCTTC
CASSLQPGAGIHEQFF
>TRBV9|TRBD2|few|TRBJ2-2
TGTGCCAGCAGCGAGGGGCCTAGCGGGCTCACCGGGGAGCTGTTTTTT
CASSEGPSGLTGELFF
>TRBV13|.|once|TRBJ2-7
TGTGCCAGCAGCTCCCGGGACTCACGTTCCTACGAGCAGTACTTC
CASSSRDSRSYEQYF
>TRBV18|TRBD1|.|TRBJ1-5
TGTGCCAGCTCACCGACAGGGGGAACGAGAGGGACGCCCCAGCATTTT
CASSPTGGTRGTPQHF
>TRBV4-1|.|.|TRBJ1-3
TGCGCCAGCAGCCAGCCAACGCGGAGCTCTGGAAACACCATATATTTT
CASSQPTRSSGNTIYF